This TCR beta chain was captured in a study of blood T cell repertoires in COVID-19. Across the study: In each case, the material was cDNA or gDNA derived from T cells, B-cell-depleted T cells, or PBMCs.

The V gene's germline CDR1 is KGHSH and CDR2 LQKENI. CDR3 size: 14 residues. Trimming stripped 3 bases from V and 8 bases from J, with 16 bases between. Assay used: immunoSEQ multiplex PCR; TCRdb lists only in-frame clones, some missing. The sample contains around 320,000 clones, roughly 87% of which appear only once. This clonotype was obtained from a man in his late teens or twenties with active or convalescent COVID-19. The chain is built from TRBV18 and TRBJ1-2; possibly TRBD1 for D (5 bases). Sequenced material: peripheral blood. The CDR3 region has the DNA TGTGCCAGCTCACCGTTGGGCGGGGGAGAAGGCTACACCTTC. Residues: CASSPLGGGEGYTF.